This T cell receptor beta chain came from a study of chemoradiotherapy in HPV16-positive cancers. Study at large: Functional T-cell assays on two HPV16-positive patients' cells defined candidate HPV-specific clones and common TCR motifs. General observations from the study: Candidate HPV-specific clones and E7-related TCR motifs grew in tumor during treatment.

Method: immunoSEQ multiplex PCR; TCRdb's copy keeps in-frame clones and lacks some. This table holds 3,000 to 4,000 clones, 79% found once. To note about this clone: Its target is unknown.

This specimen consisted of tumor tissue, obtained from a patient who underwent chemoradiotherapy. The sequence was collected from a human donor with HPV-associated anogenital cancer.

CDR3 sequence reads: CASSNRDTPWEFF. The CDR3 DNA reads TGTGCCAGCAGTAACCGGGACACTCCTTGGGAGTTCTTC. The chain uses TRBV28 and TRBJ2-1, with D possibly TRBD1 on 6 matching bases. Trimming shortened V by 5 bases and J by 14 bases, and 19 bases separated the two germline ends. The CDR3 length is 13 residues. Germline values: CDR1 MDHEN, CDR2 SYDVKM.